This TCR beta chain was retrieved from a study of shared clonotypes between healthy human individuals (dated by TCRdb to the early 2020s). Broadly, across the study: A couple of women and a few men aged 18 to 49 years were included in the cohort. For each donor, three plates each were used for CD4 naive and CD4 memory, two plates were used for CD8 naive, and one plate was used for CD8 memory. The study deeply sequenced blood TCR repertoires of several healthy adults to estimate repertoire size and the extent of clonotype sharing between individuals. To increase sequencing depth and limit assay-specific biases, TCR repertoire library preparation and sequencing were carried out by different laboratories using diverse techniques. Between about 0.8 and 8.9 billion PBMCs per donor were obtained by leukapheresis.

Regarding this clone: Its antigen is still unknown. Base qualities are not recorded, but no much larger clone differs from it by a single base.

What the study reported, not specific to this receptor: Sharing across several donors was observed for about 5% of naive CD4, less than 4% of naive CD8, about 2.3% of memory CD4, and roughly 0.4% of memory CD8 clonotypes. Based on pairwise subsampling, the degree of clonotype sharing among donors was expected to be affected by sequencing depth. Only blood was sampled, and tissue TCR repertoires likely differ from those in blood. Clonotypes shared by all four sorted-subset donors showed higher generation probabilities than non-shared clonotypes. The genetic and exposure-history diversity represented was limited by the small number of donors. Rarefaction of sorted-subset datasets indicated incomplete sequencing despite the large sequencing depth. Naive subsets generally had larger estimated clonotype richness than memory subsets did.

TCR CDR3 regions were amplified from genomic DNA by multiplex PCR using the deep immunoSEQ assay. Extracted genomic DNA from each cell subset was distributed evenly across all wells of several immunoSEQ 96-well plates, and each plate was treated as a replicate. Each replicate PCR for sorted subsets received around 200 ng genomic DNA, equal to about 30,000 T cell genomes. The purified libraries were quantified using a Qubit 3.0 fluorometer, sized with a Bioanalyzer 2100, and then quantified again using the KAPA Library Quantification kit. Every immunoSEQ 96-well plate was sequenced on a dedicated single-read 150-cycle Illumina NextSeq 550 flow cell. In the source study's methods: The immunoSEQ output contained only junctional sequences without quality scores, so filtering could not match that applied to full-length reads. Sequences were annotated with PyIR, a Python wrapper for IgBLAST v1.9, and V/J genes and CDR3 were assigned using IMGT germline references. Any read was removed if the V/J assignment was weak (E-value above 1e-6), the CDR3 was missing, or the read contained stop codons, out-of-frame junctions, or ambiguous translated residues. V3J clonotypes were defined as sequences sharing the same inferred V gene, J gene, and CDR3 amino acid sequence. Percentage overlap between repertoires was calculated by dividing the number of shared unique clonotypes by the size of the smaller repertoire. Repertoire richness was assessed with RTK rarefaction, the Chao1 estimator, and Recon v2.1 estimates of unobserved clonotypes. Generation probabilities for all TCRbeta clonotypes obtained by the gDNA method from four donors were computed using OLGA. The table was pulled from immuneACCESS by TCRdb, which kept in-frame rearrangements only. Such tables lose some clones; where checked, under half of the loss comes from unresolved V genes, and the rest has no known cause. The DNA gave D and trimming, while V, J and clone size come from that table. This sample is represented by 2 million to 2.5 million clones; approximately 94% of them were singletons. About 0.13% of the sample belongs to the ten largest clones.

Healthy HIV-negative adults with no recently reported acute infections or vaccinations were included as donors. Every donor was a Caucasian adult living in Nashville, Tennessee, USA. CD4+ T cells were enriched by magnetic negative selection; naive cells were then positively selected on CD45RA, and the negative fraction formed the memory subset. After blood collection by leukapheresis, PBMCs were isolated using Ficoll-Histopaque density gradient centrifugation and then cryopreserved in the vapor phase of liquid nitrogen. Analytical flow cytometry was used to check the purity and quantity of each magnetically sorted T cell population. From each sorted fraction, genomic DNA was isolated and quantified by UV absorbance on a Nanodrop 2000c. The sequenced sample was naive CD4+ T cells sorted from blood. In the paper's terms, the cell subset or site label means: CD45RA+ positively selected. This TCR came from a man between 18 and 35 years old in good health.

DNA sequence: TGTGCCAGTAGTATGTCCAGGGGGAACACTGAAGCTTTCTTT. It translates as CASSMSRGNTEAFF. Recombination linked TRBV19 to TRBJ1-1, and possibly TRBD1, on 6 matching bases. The CDR3, cysteine through phenylalanine, is 14 amino acids long. Only the CDR3 region is kept as DNA, spanning 42 bases read in frame from base 1. The junction shows trimming of 3 bases on V and 1 base on J, plus 9 bases between the germline ends. Via the germline V gene (reference sequence), CDR1 is LNHDA and CDR2 SQIVND.